The 29 T cell receptor beta chains presented below share a single source sample, sequenced in a study of patients and donors after allogeneic stem cell transplantation. TCRdb reanalysed the RT-PCR reads using MiXCR and keeps one entry per CDR3 protein. Of over 400,000 distinct CDR3 sequences in the sample, around 16% were seen once. Sequenced input: blood, either unsorted or a sorted T cell fraction (not recorded which). These receptors were collected from a human donor who was either an allogeneic HSCT recipient or a stem cell or donor lymphocyte infusion donor (not recorded which). It is not recorded whose cells these are; they may come from a transplant donor.

This CDR3 reads CASSSYRTHYNEQFF. The CDR3 DNA sequence: TGTGCCAGCAGCTCTTACAGGACACACTACAATGAGCAGTTCTTC. This chain connects TRBV11-3 to TRBJ2-1, with a possible D match to TRBD1 (5 bases). Germline-derived CDR1 and CDR2 are SGHNT and YENEEA. This CDR3 region has 15 residues. V was cut by 4 bases and J by 3 bases, with 13 bases left in between.

The J gene is TRBJ2-1, the V gene TRBV14; 9 bases line up with TRBD1. The CDR3 is 15 residues long. Germline V gene data show CDR1 as SGHDN and CDR2 as FVKESK. V was clipped by 5 bases and J by 8 bases; unmatched bases: 10. This CDR3 is CASSETGGLYHEQFF. CDR3 DNA sequence: TGTGCCAGCAGCGAAACAGGGGGCTTATATCATGAGCAGTTCTTC.

The chain combines TRBV10-3 with TRBJ2-6; 7 nucleotides align to TRBD1. Looked up from germline, CDR1 is ENHRY and CDR2 is SYGVKD. The CDR3 runs to 17 residues. V was pared by 7 bases and J by 3 bases, with 12 bases of the junction left unmatched. CDR3 nucleotide sequence: TGTGCCATCACCCCGGGACAGCACCCTTATGGGGCCAACGTCCTGACTTTC. Protein product: CAITPGQHPYGANVLTF.

This clonotype was observed at least ten times. This chain joins TRBV24-1 and TRBJ1-3; a possible D gene is TRBD1 (5 bases). CDR1 is KGHDR, CDR2 SFDVKD, per germline. The CDR3 loop spans 16 amino acids. Trimming removed 5 bases at V and 0 bases at J, with 13 bases between. CDR3 loop: CATSGHGTSSGNTIYF. CDR3 coding DNA: TGTGCCACCAGTGGCCACGGGACGAGCTCTGGAAACACCATATATTTT.

This clonotype has just a few counts. The chain recombines TRBV6-4 with TRBJ1-1, with D possibly being TRBD1 (5 bases). The CDR3 sequence is 14 residues long. Trimming removed 3 bases at V and 4 bases at J, with 12 bases between. Germline CDR1 is MRHNA and CDR2 is SNTAGT. CDR3 protein: CASSEWERGTEAFF. Written as DNA, the CDR3 is TGTGCCAGCAGTGAGTGGGAAAGGGGCACTGAAGCTTTCTTT.

This clonotype was counted only a few times. The chain is built from TRBV29-1 and TRBJ2-3; TRBD1 matches at 7 bases. Germline trimming cut 8 bases from V and 6 bases from J; bases unmatched to any gene: 11. The CDR3 contains 13 residues. CDR1 SQVTM and CDR2 ANQGSEA come from the germline V gene. The DNA of the CDR3 is TGCAGCACCTTGACAGGGACCAGGGATACGCAGTATTTT. It codes for CSTLTGTRDTQYF.

This clonotype was detected a few times. The chain recombines TRBV11-2 with TRBJ1-1, with no clear D. Per the germline V gene, CDR1 is SGHAT and CDR2 is FQNNGV. V shed 2 bases and J shed 0 bases, with 13 bases lying between them. CDR3 length equals 16 residues. The CDR3 loop reads CASSLSGRQMNTEAFF. In DNA form, the CDR3 reads TGTGCCAGCAGCTTAAGCGGGCGTCAAATGAACACTGAAGCTTTCTTT.

In this sample, this clonotype turned up a few times. This chain joins TRBV24-1 and TRBJ2-6; no clear D gene. Germline CDR1 and CDR2: KGHDR and SFDVKD. The CDR3 loop spans 15 amino acids. Trimming pared 2 bases from V and 0 bases from J, leaving 4 bases between. The CDR3 nucleotides read TGTGCCACCAGTGATTCAGCCTCTGGGGCCAACGTCCTGACTTTC. Residues: CATSDSASGANVLTF.

In its sample, this clonotype was seen a few times. This chain connects TRBV18 to TRBJ1-1; unclear D gene. The CDR3 has 15 residues. CDR1 is KGHSH and CDR2 is LQKENI in the germline V gene. The ends were cut back, 3 bases at V and 0 bases at J, with 11 bases in the middle. The CDR3 DNA sequence: TGTGCCAGCTCACCGTTACGGCAAGTGAACACTGAAGCTTTCTTT. Translated: CASSPLRQVNTEAFF.

The chain carries TRBV12-3 or TRBV12-4 and TRBJ2-1, with 8 bases identical to TRBD1. V was pared by 5 bases and J by 10 bases, with 7 bases of the junction left unmatched. The length of the CDR3 is 13 residues. The CDR3 nucleotides are TGTGCCAGCAGTGCAGGACAGGGTCGGGAGCAGTTCTTC. This translates into CASSAGQGREQFF.

This chain uses TRBV10-3 with TRBJ2-5; weak D call: TRBD1 (6 bases). Germline lookup yields CDR1 ENHRY and CDR2 SYGVKD. There are 13 residues in the CDR3. Trimming took 3 bases from V and 3 from J, leaving 8 bases between them. The CDR3: CAISDEGEETQYF. The CDR3 DNA is TGTGCCATCAGTGACGAGGGGGAAGAGACCCAGTACTTC.

This clonotype was seen a handful of times. V and J are TRBV6-5 and TRBJ1-1; no firm D call. The CDR3 extends over 16 amino acids. V dropped 0 bases and J dropped 0 bases, with 11 bases sitting between them. CDR1 MNHEY and CDR2 SVGAGI come from the germline V gene. This chain's CDR3 is CASSYSQLSLNTEAFF. CDR3 in DNA: TGTGCCAGCAGTTACTCGCAGCTCTCTTTGAACACTGAAGCTTTCTTT.

There are a few counts of this clonotype. The chain combines TRBV7-2 with TRBJ1-3; a possible D gene is TRBD1 (5 bases). V dropped 1 base and J dropped 5 bases, with 12 bases sitting between them. Germline loops: CDR1 SGHTA, CDR2 FQGNSA. This CDR3 region has 15 residues. Here the CDR3 reads CASSLGRQRRNTIYF. CDR3 in DNA: TGTGCCAGCAGCTTAGGCCGACAGAGGAGAAACACCATATATTTT.

V and J are TRBV20-1 and TRBJ1-1; a weak D match, TRBD1 (6 bases). V lost 4 bases, J lost 1 base, and 10 bases lay in between. The germline gives CDR1 DFQATT, CDR2 SNEGSKA (reference sequence). The CDR3 spans 13 residues. CDR3 amino acids: CSATPDRNTEAFF. The CDR3 nucleotides read TGCAGTGCTACCCCGGACAGGAACACTGAAGCTTTCTTT.

The chain uses TRBV11-3 and TRBJ2-1; D may be TRBD2 (5 bases). V shed 5 bases and J shed 4 bases, with 21 bases lying between them. Germline lookup yields CDR1 SGHNT and CDR2 YENEEA. This CDR3 contains 17 residues. The CDR3 loop is CASSPGFYVAYYNEQFF. CDR3 in DNA: TGTGCCAGCAGCCCGGGCTTCTATGTAGCGTATTACAATGAGCAGTTCTTC.

The chain joins TRBV19 to TRBJ2-2, with 9 bases identical to TRBD1. Trimming took 10 bases from V and 4 from J; bases not matched to a gene: 4. Germline-derived CDR1 and CDR2 are LNHDA and SQIVND (reference sequence). The CDR3 is made up of 13 amino acids. The CDR3 protein is CATPDRGTGELFF. The CDR3 DNA is TGTGCCACTCCGGACAGGGGCACCGGGGAGCTGTTTTTT.

This clonotype was detected many times. The chain links TRBV29-1 to TRBJ2-1; D is perhaps TRBD2 (6 bases). CDR1 is SQVTM and CDR2 is ANQGSEA in the germline V gene. Trimming left V 7 bases short and J 4 bases short, with 11 bases between. CDR3 length: 12 amino acids. CDR3 region: CSGGTLYNEQFF. DNA of the CDR3: TGCAGCGGCGGGACGCTTTACAATGAGCAGTTCTTC.

This clonotype was seen at least ten times. The V gene is TRBV14, the J gene TRBJ1-3; D might be TRBD1 (5 bases). Germline CDR1 reads SGHDN; CDR2 reads FVKESK. With 1 base removed from V and 0 bases from J, the gap between germline ends came to 7 bases. The CDR3 contains 15 residues. CDR3 in DNA: TGTGCCAGCAGCCAAGTCAGGGTCTCTGGAAACACCATATATTTT. Its translation: CASSQVRVSGNTIYF.

The chain is built from TRBV11-2 and TRBJ1-5, with D unresolved. CDR1 SGHAT and CDR2 FQNNGV come from the germline V gene. V shed 0 bases and J shed 0 bases, with 6 bases lying between them. The length of the CDR3 is 15 residues. CDR3 bases: TGTGCCAGCAGCTTAGACATTCTTAGCAATCAGCCCCAGCATTTT. The encoded protein is CASSLDILSNQPQHF.

This clonotype was observed a few times. The rearrangement joins TRBV7-3 to TRBJ2-7; TRBD1 matches 8 bases. Trimming cost V 1 base and J 3 bases; bases outside gene matches: 14. The CDR3 length is 18 residues. CDR1 and CDR2 from the germline V gene are SGHTA and FQGTGA. The CDR3 reads CASSLKGGLEGQDYEQYF. The CDR3 nucleotides are TGTGCCAGCAGCTTAAAAGGGGGTTTAGAGGGACAGGACTACGAGCAGTACTTC.

This clonotype was seen a handful of times. The chain joins TRBV15 to TRBJ2-7; 9 bases agree with TRBD1. The CDR3 has 16 amino acids. Trimming cost V 5 bases and J 4 bases; bases outside gene matches: 12. CDR1 is LNHNV and CDR2 is YYDKDF in the germline V gene (reference sequence). DNA for the CDR3: TGTGCCACCAGCCCCTTTGGACAGGGGAGAGGTTACGAGCAGTACTTC. Protein: CATSPFGQGRGYEQYF. Supplemented by reference TRBV15 and TRBJ2-7, the full variable domain reads DAMVIQNPRYQVTQFGKPVTLSCSQTLNHNVMYWYQQKSSQAPKLLFHYYDKDFNNEADTPDNFQSRRPNTSFCFLDIRSPGLGDTAMYLCATSPFGQGRGYEQYFGPGTRLTVT.

This clonotype was found a few times. The CDR3 region is CASSFSSGSGNEQFF. CDR3 DNA: TGTGCCAGCAGCTTTTCAAGCGGGAGCGGTAATGAGCAGTTCTTC. The genes are TRBV7-9 and TRBJ2-1; 8 bases match TRBD2. The V segment lost 3 bases and the J segment 7 bases; nucleotides outside the gene matches: 8. This CDR3 is 15 amino acids long. CDR1 and CDR2 from the germline V gene are SEHNR and FQNEAQ (reference sequence).

The chain couples TRBV6-2 or TRBV6-3 to TRBJ1-3; D might be TRBD1 (5 bases). Germline assignment: CDR1 MNHEY and CDR2 SVGEGT. The CDR3 has 15 amino acids. Deletions cut 10 bases from V and 0 bases from J, with 16 bases between. The CDR3 DNA reads as TGTGCCACAAAGAAGGGACGGCTCTCTGGAAACACCATATATTTT. It codes for CATKKGRLSGNTIYF.

This clonotype occurred a few times. The CDR3, as DNA: TGTGCCAGCAGCTTAGCCCCCGGGATTAACACAGATACGCAGTATTTT. Translation: CASSLAPGINTDTQYF. The chain carries TRBV7-9 and TRBJ2-3, with D tentatively TRBD2 (5 bases). The germline V gene encodes CDR1 SEHNR and CDR2 FQNEAQ (reference sequence). This CDR3 contains 16 residues. Trimming took off 0 bases at V and 2 bases at J, with 12 bases between the two ends.

The chain employs TRBV11-2 and TRBJ2-1; tentatively, D is TRBD2 (6 bases). Germline CDR1 reads SGHAT; CDR2 reads FQNNGV. There are 18 residues in the CDR3. V was shortened by 1 base and J by 6 bases, with 22 bases between the two germline ends. In DNA, the CDR3 is TGTGCCAGCAGCTTAGGACGGTTAGGTGGGAGGCCCATCAATGAGCAGTTCTTC. This encodes CASSLGRLGGRPINEQFF.

The CDR3 sequence is CASSLRAPGNTEAFF. DNA of the CDR3: TGTGCCAGCAGCTTACGGGCGCCGGGGAACACTGAAGCTTTCTTT. The rearrangement joins TRBV11-3 to TRBJ1-1; D not certain. This CDR3 contains 15 residues. Germline-derived CDR1 and CDR2 are SGHNT and YENEEA. V was clipped by 2 bases and J by 1 base, with 11 bases between them.

The rearrangement uses TRBV10-3 and TRBJ1-2, with 9 nucleotides matching TRBD1. V lost 4 bases and J lost 7; bases outside the gene matches: 7. Germline values: CDR1 ENHRY, CDR2 SYGVKD. CDR3 size: 14 residues. The CDR3 region is CAISGRDRVPGYTF. Written as DNA, the CDR3 is TGTGCCATCAGTGGTAGGGACAGGGTGCCTGGCTACACCTTC.

V gene TRBV6-1 combines with J gene TRBJ2-7, with 8 positions matching TRBD1. The germline V gene encodes CDR1 MNHNS and CDR2 SASEGT. V was pared by 6 bases and J by 3 bases, with 7 bases of the junction left unmatched. The CDR3 runs 14 residues. The CDR3 region has the DNA TGTGCCAGCAGAGCAGGGGGCGTAAACTACGAGCAGTACTTC. This encodes CASRAGGVNYEQYF.

Regarding this clonotype: One base away lies a much larger clone, so this may be a sequencing read error. The V gene is TRBV12-3 or TRBV12-4, the J gene TRBJ1-5; D not resolved. The CDR3 loop spans 14 amino acids. DNA for the CDR3: TGTCCCAGCGGCTTAGTCCCTAGCAATCAGCCCCAGCATTTT. It yields the protein CPSGLVPSNQPQHF.